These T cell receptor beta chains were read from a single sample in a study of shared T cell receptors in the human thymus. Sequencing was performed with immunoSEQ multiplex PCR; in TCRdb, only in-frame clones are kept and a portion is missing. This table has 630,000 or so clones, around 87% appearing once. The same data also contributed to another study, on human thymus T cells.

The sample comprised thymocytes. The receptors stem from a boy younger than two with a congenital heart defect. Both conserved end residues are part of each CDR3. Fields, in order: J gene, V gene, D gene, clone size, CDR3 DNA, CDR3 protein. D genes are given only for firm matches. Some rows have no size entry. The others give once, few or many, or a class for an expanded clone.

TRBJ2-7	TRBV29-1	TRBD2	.	TGCAGCGTCTGGACTAGCGGGAGCCACGAGCAGTACTTC	CSVWTSGSHEQYF
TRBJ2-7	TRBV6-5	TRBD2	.	TGTGCCAGCAGTTACTGGGGCGGGAGTCGTCACCACGAGCAGTACTTC	CASSYWGGSRHHEQYF
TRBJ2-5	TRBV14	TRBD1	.	TGTGCCAGCAGCCAAGTAAAGGGACAGAGTCTGGAGGAGACCCAGTACTTC	CASSQVKGQSLEETQYF
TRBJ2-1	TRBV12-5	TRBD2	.	TGTGCTAGTGGTTTGGTACAGGCTAGCGGGAGGAAGGTGGGGAATGAGCAGTTCTTC	CASGLVQASGRKVGNEQFF
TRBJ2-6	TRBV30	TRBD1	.	TGTGCCTGGAGTAGAGGGACAGGGCCCACCTCTGGGGCCAACGTCCTGACTTTC	CAWSRGTGPTSGANVLTF
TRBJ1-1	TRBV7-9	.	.	TGTGCCAGCAGCTTAGGGGGGAGGGGGACTGAAGCTTTCTTT	CASSLGGRGTEAFF
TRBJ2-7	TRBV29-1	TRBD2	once	TGCAGCGTTCGACTAGCGGGGGGATACGAGCAGTACTTC	CSVRLAGGYEQYF
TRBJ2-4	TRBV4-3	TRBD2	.	TGCGCCAGCAGCCAAGATAAGGAACTAGCGGTAAAAAACATTCAGTACTTC	CASSQDKELAVKNIQYF
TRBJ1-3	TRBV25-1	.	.	TGTGCCAGCACCCCGCAGGGCACTCCAACGGGCTCTGGAAACACCATATATTTT	CASTPQGTPTGSGNTIYF
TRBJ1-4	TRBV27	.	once	TGTGCCAGCATGCAATCCGGGACACCGAATGAAAAACTGTTTTTT	CASMQSGTPNEKLFF
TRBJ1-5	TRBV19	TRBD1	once	TGTGCCAGTAGTATCAACAGGGGGCTTAGCAATCAGCCCCAGCATTTT	CASSINRGLSNQPQHF
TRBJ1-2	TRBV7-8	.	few	TGTGCCAGCAGCTTCCCCTCAGGGGATTATGGCTACACCTTC	CASSFPSGDYGYTF
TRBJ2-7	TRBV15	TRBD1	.	TGTGCCACCAGCCCACGGACAGGGGGCCCACCCTACGAGCAGTACTTC	CATSPRTGGPPYEQYF
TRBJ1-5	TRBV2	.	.	TGTGCCAGCAGTGAAATACGTAGGGGCTCCGTTCAGCCCCAGCATTTT	CASSEIRRGSVQPQHF
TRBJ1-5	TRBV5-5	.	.	TGTGCCAGCAGCTTGGCTCTAGACAGGAGGAATCAGCCCCAGCATTTT	CASSLALDRRNQPQHF
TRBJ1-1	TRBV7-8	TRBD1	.	TGTGCCAGCAGCTTCCACGACAGGGGTATTAACACTGAAGCTTTCTTT	CASSFHDRGINTEAFF
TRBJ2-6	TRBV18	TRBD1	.	TGTGCCAGCTCACCTGCGCGACAGGGCCTTTCCTCTGGGGCCAACGTCCTGACTTTC	CASSPARQGLSSGANVLTF
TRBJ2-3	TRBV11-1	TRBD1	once	TGTGCCAGCAGCTCTCACCGGGACAGATTCACAGATACGCAGTATTTT	CASSSHRDRFTDTQYF
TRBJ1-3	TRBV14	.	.	TGTGCCAGCAGCCAAGTCGGGATTCAGGCCCTCAGGGGTTCTGGAAACACCATATATTTT	CASSQVGIQALRGSGNTIYF
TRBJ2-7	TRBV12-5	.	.	TGTGCTAGTGGTTTGGCCCATCCGGGGTTCCCCTCCTACGAGCAGTACTTC	CASGLAHPGFPSYEQYF
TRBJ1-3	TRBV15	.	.	TGTGCCACCAGCAGAGGCCCCGGGTCTATCTCTGGAAACACCATATATTTT	CATSRGPGSISGNTIYF
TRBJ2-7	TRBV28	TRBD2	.	TGTGCCAGCAGTTTAATGGCGGGAGGGCTTCGGGGGGAGCAGTACTTC	CASSLMAGGLRGEQYF
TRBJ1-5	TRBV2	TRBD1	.	TGTGCCAGCAAAACCACAGGGGGCAATCAGCCCCAGCATTTT	CASKTTGGNQPQHF
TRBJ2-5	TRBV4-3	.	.	TGCGCCAGCAGCCAAGATTCCGGGAGTAAGACCCAGTACTTC	CASSQDSGSKTQYF
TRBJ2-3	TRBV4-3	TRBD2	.	TGCGCCAGCAGCCAAGATAGGGTAGCGGGGACTAGCACAGATACGCAGTATTTT	CASSQDRVAGTSTDTQYF
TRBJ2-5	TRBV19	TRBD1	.	TGTGCCAGTAGTCCAGGGACAGTCGAAGAGACCCAGTACTTC	CASSPGTVEETQYF
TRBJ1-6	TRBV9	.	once	TGTGCCAGCAGCGTAGGGGGGCACCCACCCCTCCACTTT	CASSVGGHPPLHF
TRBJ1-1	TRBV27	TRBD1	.	TGTGCCAGCTATACAGGGGTTGAGAACACTGAAGCTTTCTTT	CASYTGVENTEAFF
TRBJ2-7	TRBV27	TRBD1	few	TGTGCCAGCAGTTTGGGGGACAGGGCCTTACCTTACTTC	CASSLGDRALPYF
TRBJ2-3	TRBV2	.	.	TGTGCCAGCAGTGAAGCGCCGGATCTCAGGCGTACGCAGTATTTT	CASSEAPDLRRTQYF
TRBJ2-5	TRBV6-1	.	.	TGTGCCAGCATAGAGGGAGCCCAAGAGACCCAGTACTTC	CASIEGAQETQYF
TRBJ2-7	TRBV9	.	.	TGTGCCAGCAGCGTAGGTCCATACCCACAGGACGAGCAGTACTTC	CASSVGPYPQDEQYF
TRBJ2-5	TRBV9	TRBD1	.	TGTGCCAGCAGCGCAGGGGGCCCGGAGACCCAGTACTTC	CASSAGGPETQYF
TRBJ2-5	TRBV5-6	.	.	TGTGCCAGCAGCTTGTTCTCCCCGGGTTGGGAGACCCAGTACTTC	CASSLFSPGWETQYF
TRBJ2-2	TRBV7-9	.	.	TGTGCCAGCACCGTTCCTAAGGACAGTCACACCGGGGAGCTGTTTTTT	CASTVPKDSHTGELFF
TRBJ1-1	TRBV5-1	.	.	TGCGCCAGCAGCTTGGATTTGAGACAGGCGTATGAAGCTTTCTTT	CASSLDLRQAYEAFF
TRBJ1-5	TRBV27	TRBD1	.	TGTGCCAGCAGTTTAGAGGGGGCAGAGAATCAGCCCCAGCATTTT	CASSLEGAENQPQHF
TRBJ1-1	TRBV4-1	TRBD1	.	TGCGCCAGCAGTAGGACAGGGGGCACTGAAGCTTTCTTT	CASSRTGGTEAFF
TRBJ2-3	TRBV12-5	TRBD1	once	TGTGCTAGTGGTTCCTCAAACGGGACAGGGGGTGAGCCAGATACGCAGTATTTT	CASGSSNGTGGEPDTQYF
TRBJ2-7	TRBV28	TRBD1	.	TGTGCCAGCAATTTTGGGACAGGGCTCTACGAGCAGTACTTC	CASNFGTGLYEQYF
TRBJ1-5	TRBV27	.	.	TGTGCCAGCAGTTTACGCGGGGGCAATCAGCCCCAGCATTTT	CASSLRGGNQPQHF
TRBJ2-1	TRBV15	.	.	TGTGCCACCAGCAGAGCACCGGGACTCCCGTTCTTC	CATSRAPGLPFF
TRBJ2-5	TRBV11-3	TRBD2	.	TGTGCCAGCAGCTTAGTTGGACGGGAGGGAGTCCAAGAGACCCAGTACTTC	CASSLVGREGVQETQYF
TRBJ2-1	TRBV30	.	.	TGTGCCTGGAGTGTGATCGGGAACGGGGATGAGCAGTTCTTC	CAWSVIGNGDEQFF
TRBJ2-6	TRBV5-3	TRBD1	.	TGTGCCAGAAGCTCCTACAGGGGGACCTGGGCCAACGTCCTGACTTTC	CARSSYRGTWANVLTF
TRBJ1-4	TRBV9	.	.	TGTGCCAGCACCAACGGCCGGGGAACTAATGAAAAACTGTTTTTT	CASTNGRGTNEKLFF
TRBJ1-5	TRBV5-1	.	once	TGCGCCAGCAGCTTGGGGCTTATGGTCCAGCCCCAGCATTTT	CASSLGLMVQPQHF